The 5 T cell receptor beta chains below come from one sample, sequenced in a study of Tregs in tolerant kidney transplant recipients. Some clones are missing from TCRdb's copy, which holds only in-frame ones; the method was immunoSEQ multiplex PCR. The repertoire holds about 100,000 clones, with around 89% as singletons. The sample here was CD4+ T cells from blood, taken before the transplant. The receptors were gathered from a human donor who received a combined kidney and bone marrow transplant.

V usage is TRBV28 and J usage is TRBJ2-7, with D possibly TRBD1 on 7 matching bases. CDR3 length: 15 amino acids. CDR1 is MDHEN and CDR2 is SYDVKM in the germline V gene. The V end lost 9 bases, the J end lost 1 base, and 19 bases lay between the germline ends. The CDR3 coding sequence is TGTGCCAGTTCTCGCCTTGCGGGACAGTCCTACGAGCAGTACTTC. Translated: CASSRLAGQSYEQYF.

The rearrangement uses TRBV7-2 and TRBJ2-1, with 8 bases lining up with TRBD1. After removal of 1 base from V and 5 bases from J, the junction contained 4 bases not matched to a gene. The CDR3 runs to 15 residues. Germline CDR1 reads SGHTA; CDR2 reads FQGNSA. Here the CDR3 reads CASSLGGDRNNEQFF. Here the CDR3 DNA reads TGTGCCAGCAGCTTAGGGGGGGACAGGAACAATGAGCAGTTCTTC.

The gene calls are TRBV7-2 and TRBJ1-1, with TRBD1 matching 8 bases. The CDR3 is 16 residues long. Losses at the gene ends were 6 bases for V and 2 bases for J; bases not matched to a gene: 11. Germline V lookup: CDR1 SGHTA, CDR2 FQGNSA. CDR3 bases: TGTGCCAGCAGTAAGCAGGGGGCTTTTGGTAACACTGAAGCTTTCTTT. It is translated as CASSKQGAFGNTEAFF.

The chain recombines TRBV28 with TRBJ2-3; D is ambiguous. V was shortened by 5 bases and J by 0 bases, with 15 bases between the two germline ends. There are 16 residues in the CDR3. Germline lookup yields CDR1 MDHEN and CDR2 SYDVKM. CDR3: CASSPRSLPSTDTQYF. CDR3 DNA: TGTGCCAGCAGTCCCCGGTCCCTACCTAGCACAGATACGCAGTATTTT.

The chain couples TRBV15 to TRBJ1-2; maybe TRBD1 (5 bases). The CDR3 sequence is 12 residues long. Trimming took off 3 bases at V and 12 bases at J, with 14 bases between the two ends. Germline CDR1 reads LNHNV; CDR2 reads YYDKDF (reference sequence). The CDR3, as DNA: TGTGCCACCAGCAGCGACGGGGACTCGCACACCTTC. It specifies CATSSDGDSHTF.